This TCR beta chain was identified during a study of blood T cell repertoires in COVID-19. This CDR3 region has 13 residues. Trimming cost V 3 bases and J 5 bases; bases outside gene matches: 3. Germline CDR1 SGHTA, CDR2 FQGNSA. Notes on this clone: The same CDR3 also results from other DNA sequences found in this sample.

The data were produced by immunoSEQ multiplex PCR, yet TCRdb's version contains in-frame clones alone and is incomplete. The sample records 150,000 to 200,000 clones, about nine tenths being singletons. The sequencing input was peripheral blood. The origin of this receptor is a woman aged 70-85 years with acute or convalescent COVID-19. The V and J genes are TRBV7-2 and TRBJ1-1, with TRBD1 matching over 7 bases. The CDR3 loop reads CASSLEQGTEAFF. CDR3 DNA sequence: TGTGCCAGCAGCTTGGAACAGGGGACTGAAGCTTTCTTT.